A single sample gave rise to the 7 T cell receptor beta chains below, sequenced in a study of blood T cells in healthy people across ages (dated by TCRdb to the mid-2010s). The library was obtained by 5' RACE. TCRdb shows the sequencer as Illumina HiSeq 2500. A second roughly 6 to 12 cycle PCR used a sample-barcoded 5' primer and a J-beta primer mix. Starting from the raw public reads, TCRdb applied fastp trimming at Q25, assembled clones with MiXCR and retained in-frame beta chains. Each CDR3 protein appears once, grouped with its most common genes and DNA. The sample includes about 1.8 million distinct CDR3 sequences, with roughly 50% observed a single time. Over 2% of the sample is in the top ten clones. Sequencing input: blood. All receptors come from a woman in her 40s in good health.

The rearrangement joins TRBV20-1 to TRBJ2-5; perhaps TRBD2 as D (6 bases). The CDR3 is 15 residues long. In germline, CDR1 is DFQATT, CDR2 SNEGSKA (reference sequence). Between the trimmed V and J ends, which lost 1 base and 5 bases, there was a span of 17 bases. Written as DNA, the CDR3 is TGCAGTGCTAGAGGGGGGGTCGGGGTTGGGGAGACCCAGTACTTC. This codes for CSARGGVGVGETQYF.

This clonotype was picked up a small number of times. J is TRBJ2-7 and V is TRBV6-2 or TRBV6-3, with D uncertain. Germline values: CDR1 MNHEY, CDR2 SVGEGT. The CDR3 is made up of 12 amino acids. Trimming removed 0 bases from V and 9 bases from J, with 9 bases in between. For the CDR3, the DNA is TGTGCCAGCAGTTACTCGACCTCCACGCAGTACTTC. Translating it yields CASSYSTSTQYF.

This sequence joins TRBV6-5 and TRBJ1-2; D remains unclear. The V gene lost 5 bases and the J gene lost 8 bases, with 15 bases spanning the gap. CDR1 MNHEY and CDR2 SVGAGI come from the germline V gene. The CDR3 spans 13 residues. The CDR3 region has the DNA TGTGCCAGCAGTCGATCGGGAGACGCGGGCTACACCTTC. Protein: CASSRSGDAGYTF.

The chain carries TRBV25-1 and TRBJ2-3; 10 bases map to TRBD1. CDR3 size: 17 residues. V lost 3 bases and J lost 5; bases outside the gene matches: 11. From germline, CDR1 is MGHDK and CDR2 SYGVNS. CDR3 amino acids: CASSDLRTGGSEDTQYF. CDR3 sequence (DNA): TGTGCCAGCAGTGACTTACGGACAGGGGGGAGCGAAGATACGCAGTATTTT.

Only a few counts were recorded for this clonotype. The chain couples TRBV11-1 to TRBJ2-7; no clear D. Germline V gene sequence: CDR1 SGHAT, CDR2 FQDESV (reference sequence). V lost 3 bases, J lost 1 base, and 10 bases lay in between. The length of the CDR3 is 14 residues. The CDR3 region is CASSLGEASYEQYF. CDR3 DNA sequence: TGTGCCAGCAGCTTGGGTGAAGCATCCTACGAGCAGTACTTC.

This clonotype was counted between two and nine times. This chain links TRBV6-2 or TRBV6-3 with TRBJ2-1, with TRBD2 identical over 9 bases. Per the germline V gene, CDR1 is MNHEY and CDR2 is SVGEGT. Losses at the gene ends were 7 bases for V and 7 bases for J; bases not matched to a gene: 14. The CDR3 spans 16 residues. The chain's CDR3 is CASTLTFAGGQNEQFF. Here the CDR3 DNA reads TGTGCCAGCACCTTAACTTTTGCGGGGGGGCAGAATGAGCAGTTCTTC.

This clonotype turned up a few times. The chain couples TRBV20-1 to TRBJ2-1; 11 positions match TRBD2. CDR3 length: 16 amino acids. The V gene end was trimmed by 6 bases and the J gene end by 4 bases; junction bases not matched to a gene: 11. The V gene's germline CDR1 is DFQATT and CDR2 SNEGSKA (reference sequence). CDR3 DNA: TGCAGTGCCAAACAAATAGCGGGGGGGCGGTACAATGAGCAGTTCTTC. It specifies CSAKQIAGGRYNEQFF.